The rows below give T cell receptor beta chains drawn from one sample of a study of CD8 T cells in Susac syndrome. One entry per CDR3 protein, called by TCRdb with MiXCR from the immunoSEQ multiplex PCR reads. The sample has 73,000 or so distinct CDR3 sequences, 85% to 95% seen once. The specimen sequenced was CD8+ T cells from PBMCs. The receptors derive from a human donor with multiple sclerosis. CDR3s include the opening cysteine and the closing phenylalanine or tryptophan. The D gene is left open where the match is weak. Clone size is shown for a subset of rows, as once, few, many or a class of expanded clone.

DNA	CDR3	V	J	size	D
TGCAGCGTTGAAGACGGGACTAGACCCCCTAGGGAGCAGTACTTC	CSVEDGTRPPREQYF	TRBV29-1	TRBJ2-7	once	TRBD2
TGTGCCAGCAGTCCAGCGGGAGAGGACGAGCAGTACTTC	CASSPAGEDEQYF	TRBV12-3/TRBV12-4	TRBJ2-7	-	TRBD2
TGTGCCACCCTGTGGGGGTATGGCTACACCTTC	CATLWGYGYTF	TRBV6-6	TRBJ1-2	-	-
TGTGCCAGCACTCTGGGAGCGGGCGGGGCCTCCTACGAGCAGTACTTC	CASTLGAGGASYEQYF	TRBV12-3/TRBV12-4	TRBJ2-7	-	-
TGTGCCAGTAGTTCCCGAGACGGGAGGTCCTCCCCCCTCGAGCAGTACTTC	CASSSRDGRSSPLEQYF	TRBV19	TRBJ2-7	once	TRBD2
TGTGCCAGCAGCCCCCCTACAGGGAATGGCTACACCTTC	CASSPPTGNGYTF	TRBV7-9	TRBJ1-2	-	-
TGCGCCAGCAGCCCCGACGGCGGGAGCTCCTACAATGAGCAGTTCTTC	CASSPDGGSSYNEQFF	TRBV4-1	TRBJ2-1	-	TRBD2
TGTGCCAGCAGCGGACCCCGGGACGGGGGTCGGACTGAAGCTTTCTTT	CASSGPRDGGRTEAFF	TRBV9	TRBJ1-1	-	-
TGTGCCACCAGTGCTAACGGTAGAGGGACAGATACGCAGTATTTT	CATSANGRGTDTQYF	TRBV24-1	TRBJ2-3	once	-
TGTGCCAGTTCCAACGGGGCCCCCTACGAGCAGTACTTC	CASSNGAPYEQYF	TRBV19	TRBJ2-7	-	-
TGTGCCAGCACCGCCTGGGCCCCATGGCCCCAGCATTTT	CASTAWAPWPQHF	TRBV25-1	TRBJ1-5	once	-
TGTGCCAGCAGTATAGGAGGGAAGGCTGGCTACACCTTC	CASSIGGKAGYTF	TRBV12-3/TRBV12-4	TRBJ1-2	-	-
TGCGCCAGCAGCTCAGGGTACACTGAAGCTTTCTTT	CASSSGYTEAFF	TRBV5-1	TRBJ1-1	-	-
TGCAGTGCTAGAGATCGGGGAGGCTCCTACGAGCAGTACTTC	CSARDRGGSYEQYF	TRBV20-1	TRBJ2-7	-	-
TGTGCCAGCAGTGGGACGGGACAGGGGACCTCTTATAAAAACATTCAGTACTTC	CASSGTGQGTSYKNIQYF	TRBV2	TRBJ2-4	-	TRBD1
TGTGCCAGCAGCTCTCGGACAGGGAAGGACGAGCAGTACTTC	CASSSRTGKDEQYF	TRBV7-6	TRBJ2-7	-	TRBD1
TGTGCCAGCAGCAGCCGTTCCGTCTTACATGAGCAGTTCTTC	CASSSRSVLHEQFF	TRBV27	TRBJ2-1	-	-
TGTGCCAGCGCGTCGATTCCCAGGGTTCCTGAAGCTTTCTTT	CASASIPRVPEAFF	TRBV7-9	TRBJ1-1	-	-
TGTGCCGGGGCGAATGGGGGGCGGCGAAATGAGCAGTTCTTC	CAGANGGRRNEQFF	TRBV12-3/TRBV12-4	TRBJ2-1	-	-
TGTGCCAGCAGCCCGGGACAGGTGGTCTATGGCTACACCTTC	CASSPGQVVYGYTF	TRBV7-9	TRBJ1-2	-	TRBD1
TGTGCCAGCAGCTCCCGGGGGGGGCTTAATCAGCCCCAGCATTTT	CASSSRGGLNQPQHF	TRBV12-3/TRBV12-4	TRBJ1-5	-	-
TGCAGCGTTGTGTACGAGTCTAACTATGGCTACACCTTC	CSVVYESNYGYTF	TRBV29-1	TRBJ1-2	-	-
TGTGCCAGCACCCCTCGGGATCGGACAGGGGCTGGAAACACCATATATTTT	CASTPRDRTGAGNTIYF	TRBV12-3/TRBV12-4	TRBJ1-3	-	TRBD1
TGTGCCAGCAGTTTTTGGGACATCCCGCAGTATTTT	CASSFWDIPQYF	TRBV12-3/TRBV12-4	TRBJ2-3	-	-
TGCAGTGCTAGGAACCGACAGGCCCTCTCCTACGAGCAGTACTTC	CSARNRQALSYEQYF	TRBV20-1	TRBJ2-7	-	-
TGTGCCATCAGTGAGTCGGCGGGCGGGGAGCAGTTCTTC	CAISESAGGEQFF	TRBV10-3	TRBJ2-1	-	-
TGCAGTGCTAGTGAAGCGGGAGTTATCGACGAGCAGTACTTC	CSASEAGVIDEQYF	TRBV20-1	TRBJ2-7	-	TRBD2
TGCGCCAGCAGCCCCTCGGGGGTGAACACTGAAGCTTTCTTT	CASSPSGVNTEAFF	TRBV5-1	TRBJ1-1	-	-
TGTGCCAGCAGCCAAGAAGACAGGCCAACTAATGAAAAACTGTTTTTT	CASSQEDRPTNEKLFF	TRBV3-1	TRBJ1-4	-	-